This T cell receptor (beta chain) was found in a study of preoperative IRX-2 immunotherapy in early breast cancer. This clone was counted a few times. Documented treatment: preoperative locoregional IRX-2 cytokine immunotherapy. Preoperative locoregional IRX-2 cytokine immunotherapy was tested in the phase Ib source study. The repertoire was sequenced with immunoSEQ multiplex PCR; TCRdb's copy has only in-frame clones and lacks some. The sample gives more than 20,000 clones, 70% to 90% of which show up once; 28% is in the top ten. V was cut by 3 bases and J by 7 bases, with 13 bases left in between. Germline CDR1 reads MNHEY; CDR2 reads SVGAGI. The length of the CDR3 is 15 residues.

The TCR sequence derives from a human donor with breast cancer. The material sequenced was tumor tissue, taken after IRX-2 immunotherapy. The J gene is TRBJ1-6, the V gene TRBV6-5; TRBD1 might be the D (6 bases). The CDR3 coding sequence is TGTGCCAGCAGTTATTCGACAGGAGAAAATTCACCCCTCCACTTT. It specifies CASSYSTGENSPLHF.